Following are 7 T cell receptor beta chains from one sample sequenced in a study of regulatory T cells in long-lasting Graves disease (dated by TCRdb to the early 2020s). The library was obtained by multiplex PCR. The sequencer listed for this sample is Illumina HiSeq 4000. CDR3 regions were amplified by Arm-PCR with iRepertoire HTBI primers to construct TCR beta libraries. TCRdb's own reprocessing of the public reads used fastp at Q25 and MiXCR and kept productive beta chains. When rows share a CDR3 protein, they turn into one entry using the most common DNA and genes. Present in this sample are 550,000 to 600,000 distinct CDR3 sequences, about 16% of which were seen just once. The ten largest make up 12% of the sample. The time point label on this specimen signifies: newly diagnosed GD, antithyroid drugs for less than 3 months. For both TCR sequencing and RNA sequencing, RNA was extracted from PBMCs using TRIzol.

This sample was also put to use in a study of T cells in Graves' hyperthyroidism and ophthalmopathy.

The sequenced sample was peripheral blood mononuclear cells (PBMCs), obtained at new diagnosis, from a patient treated with antithyroid drugs. The receptors derive from a man younger than 30 with Graves disease. Donor details come from another sample of the same person, matched by shared clones.

This clonotype came up many times. The V gene is TRBV30, the J gene TRBJ1-1; a possible D gene is TRBD1 (6 bases). The germline V gene has CDR1 GTSNPN and CDR2 SVGIG (reference sequence). V lost 7 bases and J lost 1, with 13 bases in between. The CDR3 contains 13 residues. The CDR3 here is CASIRGRNTEAFF. DNA for the CDR3: TGTGCCTCCATCAGGGGCCGGAACACTGAAGCTTTCTTT.

This clonotype was recorded at least ten times. V gene TRBV11-2 combines with J gene TRBJ2-6, with 12 bases identical to TRBD1. This CDR3 spans 18 amino acids. V shed 5 bases and J 0 bases; nucleotides not matched to a gene: 5. In germline, CDR1 is SGHAT, CDR2 FQNNGV. CDR3 sequence reads: CASSHGTGGLSGANVLTF. As DNA, the CDR3 is TGTGCCAGCAGCCATGGGACAGGGGGCCTCTCTGGGGCCAACGTCCTGACTTTC. Full variable domain (outside the CDR3, taken from reference TRBV11-2 and TRBJ2-6): EAGVAQSPRYKIIEKRQSVAFWCNPISGHATLYWYQQILGQGPKLLIQFQNNGVVDDSQLPKDRFSAERLKGVDSTLKIQPAKLEDSAVYLCASSHGTGGLSGANVLTFGAGSRLTVL.

This clonotype was seen repeatedly, ten times or more. The chain is built from TRBV20-1 and TRBJ1-2; D might be TRBD1 (5 bases). This CDR3 comprises 14 residues. The V gene's germline CDR1 is DFQATT and CDR2 SNEGSKA (reference sequence). The ends were cut back, 0 bases at V and 4 bases at J, with 12 bases in the middle. DNA for the CDR3: TGCAGTGCTAGAGATTCCGCAGGGAGCTATGGCTACACCTTC. Translating it yields CSARDSAGSYGYTF.

V and J are TRBV28 and TRBJ1-5; D might be TRBD1 (6 bases). The CDR3 sequence is 16 residues long. V was shortened by 4 bases and J by 1 base, with 14 bases between the two germline ends. Per germline, CDR1 MDHEN and CDR2 SYDVKM. The CDR3: CASSWGRGGSNQPQHF. CDR3 coding DNA: TGTGCCAGCAGTTGGGGGAGGGGGGGAAGCAATCAGCCCCAGCATTTT.

This clonotype was seen a handful of times. The chain is built from TRBV5-1 and TRBJ2-1, with 7 bases that match TRBD2. The DNA end favors TRBJ2-5, so the J call may be wrong. Germline assignment: CDR1 SGHRS and CDR2 YFSETQ. The CDR3 runs to 14 residues. CDR3 in amino acids: CASSGLGGGETQYF. The CDR3 region has the DNA TGCGCCAGCAGCGGACTAGGAGGAGGGGAGACCCAGTACTTC.

This clonotype was seen more than once but under ten times. The chain joins TRBV14 to TRBJ2-1; 12 bases line up with TRBD2. V was pared by 1 base and J by 8 bases, with 9 bases of the junction left unmatched. This CDR3 is built from 17 residues. Germline assignment: CDR1 SGHDN and CDR2 FVKESK. DNA for the CDR3: TGTGCCAGCAGCCAAGGGGGGATTTCTAGCGGGAGGGATGAGCAGTTCTTC. Amino acids: CASSQGGISSGRDEQFF.

This clonotype was counted many times. The chain recombines TRBV20-1 with TRBJ2-7, with a weak D call TRBD1 (7 bases). Trimming removed 3 bases from V and 4 bases from J, with 13 bases in between. The length of the CDR3 is 13 residues. CDR1 is DFQATT and CDR2 is SNEGSKA in the germline V gene (reference sequence). CDR3 nucleotides: TGCAGTGCTAGGGAGGGGGCTAATTACGAGCAGTACTTC. It codes for CSAREGANYEQYF.